This is a list of T cell receptor beta chains from one sample in a study of CD4 T cells in relation to SARS-CoV-2 and coronaviruses. Clones were read by immunoSEQ multiplex PCR, and TCRdb kept only the in-frame ones, dropping some. In the table there are 30,000 to 45,000 clones, 70% to 90% of which are singletons. Sequencing was done on a sample of memory CD4+ T cells from PBMCs. The receptors were gathered from an adult with COVID-19. Each CDR3 is given with its conserved first and last residue. The D gene is left open where the match is weak. Size is omitted from some rows. Given values are once, few, many or a class for expanded clones.

CDR3nt	CDR3aa	j_gene	abundance	d_gene	v_gene
TGTGCCAGCAGCCCCCCGGGACAGTACGGTTCACCCCTCCACTTT	CASSPPGQYGSPLHF	TRBJ1-6	-	TRBD1	TRBV5-8
TGTGCCAGCAGCTTAGTCTCGGGGCAGGCCTATGGCTACACCTTC	CASSLVSGQAYGYTF	TRBJ1-2	-	-	TRBV5-4
TGTGCCAGCAGTGAATTGAGGGGCCAAGGGACTAATGAAAAACTGTTTTTT	CASSELRGQGTNEKLFF	TRBJ1-4	-	-	TRBV6-1
TGCGCCAGCAGCCAAGTGGGCTCGATTGGGGAGCTGTTTTTT	CASSQVGSIGELFF	TRBJ2-2	few	-	TRBV4-3
TGTGCCAGCAGCCCTGGGACAGGGGCGCGGGGTACTGGCTACACCTTC	CASSPGTGARGTGYTF	TRBJ1-2	-	TRBD1	TRBV3-1/TRBV3-2
TGTGCCAGCAGCTTGTTGGGGAATGCTAATGAAAAACTGTTTTTT	CASSLLGNANEKLFF	TRBJ1-4	-	-	TRBV5-6
TGTGCCAGCAGCTTAGATCCAGGGGACTATGGCTACACCTTC	CASSLDPGDYGYTF	TRBJ1-2	-	-	TRBV7-2
TGTGCCAGCAGCCAAGGTTGGCCGCACCCCTACGAGCAGTACTTC	CASSQGWPHPYEQYF	TRBJ2-7	once	-	TRBV14
TGTGCCAGCAGCTTAACCAGACAGGGATGGAATTCACCCCTCCACTTT	CASSLTRQGWNSPLHF	TRBJ1-6	-	TRBD1	TRBV7-3
TGTGCCACCCAGCGGGAGGGCGGATACACTGAAGCTTTCTTT	CATQREGGYTEAFF	TRBJ1-1	-	-	TRBV15
TGCAGCCAAACCATACGGACTGAAGCTTTCTTT	CSQTIRTEAFF	TRBJ1-1	once	-	TRBV29-1
TGCGCCAGCAGCTTGGCGGTCTTCCCCTACGAGCAGTACTTC	CASSLAVFPYEQYF	TRBJ2-7	once	-	TRBV5-1
TGTGCCAGCAGCCAAACCCAACTAGGCTCCTCCTACAATGAGCAGTTCTTC	CASSQTQLGSSYNEQFF	TRBJ2-1	-	-	TRBV3-1/TRBV3-2
TGTGCCAGCAGCAAGGGACAGCCCTCCGGGGAGCAGTACTTC	CASSKGQPSGEQYF	TRBJ2-7	-	TRBD1	TRBV5-4
TGCAGTGCTAGTGAAGGAGGAATTCCACAGTTCTTC	CSASEGGIPQFF	TRBJ2-1	-	-	TRBV20-1
TGTGCCAGTAGTATTGCCAGGGAGGATACGCAGTATTTT	CASSIAREDTQYF	TRBJ2-3	-	-	TRBV19
TGTGCCTCCTCCCCACAGGGTCCTAGCTATGGCTACACCTTC	CASSPQGPSYGYTF	TRBJ1-2	-	-	TRBV11-3
TGTGCCAGCAGCTTAGGGGACGGGTACACTGAAGCTTTCTTT	CASSLGDGYTEAFF	TRBJ1-1	few	-	TRBV7-2
TGTGCCAGCAGCTTAGGGGGGGGGAACACCGGGGAGCTGTTTTTT	CASSLGGGNTGELFF	TRBJ2-2	-	TRBD2	TRBV11-2
TGCGCCAGCAGCTTGGTACTTGGTGGCGGGGAGCTGTTTTTT	CASSLVLGGGELFF	TRBJ2-2	-	-	TRBV5-1
TGTGCCAGCAGCATGAAGGCGGGGCGCGAGCAGTACTTC	CASSMKAGREQYF	TRBJ2-7	once	-	TRBV5-4
TGTGCCAGCAGCTTAGCGGGGGGGACAGCCGCTAAATACGAGCAGTACTTC	CASSLAGGTAAKYEQYF	TRBJ2-7	-	-	TRBV7-6
TGTGCCAGCAGTGAATATCGGACGTCCGGAAAGGGGTACGAGCAGTACTTC	CASSEYRTSGKGYEQYF	TRBJ2-7	-	-	TRBV25-1
TGTGCCAGCAGCCGTGGGACAGTAAATCAGCCCCAGCATTTT	CASSRGTVNQPQHF	TRBJ1-5	-	TRBD1	TRBV7-2
TGTGCCAGCAGCGTAGCTACAGGGGGTCGGACAGATACGCAGTATTTT	CASSVATGGRTDTQYF	TRBJ2-3	-	TRBD1	TRBV9
TGCGCCAGCAGCCAAGTTCGTTCGGGGACCGGACCCTACGAGCAGTACTTC	CASSQVRSGTGPYEQYF	TRBJ2-7	few	-	TRBV4-1
TGCAGCGCCGTGTCGGGGGGAGATACGCAGTATTTT	CSAVSGGDTQYF	TRBJ2-3	-	TRBD2	TRBV29-1